Here is one T cell receptor beta chain with its context. Its antigen is currently unknown. CD45RO-negative, CCR7-selected cells formed the naive CD8 fraction, which excluded terminally differentiated effector memory CD45RA+ cells. Original processing notes: Owing to the provision of junction-only sequences devoid of quality scores by immunoSEQ, filtering differed. This table comes from immunoSEQ multiplex PCR, and its TCRdb copy is limited to in-frame clones, with some not included. The V and J calls and clone size come from that table; D and trimming were worked out from the DNA. This repertoire shows millions of clones, roughly 95% found once; its top ten account for around 1.1%. The sample comes from a study of shared clonotypes between healthy human individuals. Trimming left V 10 bases short and J 1 base short, with 17 bases between. The CDR3 has 15 amino acids. Germline V gene sequence: CDR1 MNHEY, CDR2 SMNVEV (reference sequence).

General study findings and limits: The study generally estimated greater richness for naive than memory subsets.

Sequencing input: naive CD8+ T cells sorted from blood. This rearrangement joins TRBV27 to TRBJ1-3; possibly TRBD1 for D (5 bases). The clonotype was recovered from a young man in good health. The CDR3 nucleotides are TGTGCCACCAACGGGGGGGGTTTTTCTGGAAACACCATATATTTT. Protein: CATNGGGFSGNTIYF.